This TCR beta chain was retrieved from a study of CD8 T cells in ankylosing spondylitis listed by TCRdb under 2017. Concerning the study at large: T cell receptor beta repertoires were profiled in healthy donors and ankylosing spondylitis patients so that disease-linked TCR variants could be found. The whole study cohort included 95 to 130 healthy donors and 25 ankylosing spondylitis patients. Peripheral blood samples were taken, and synovial fluid was additionally collected from ankylosing spondylitis patients. The paper as a whole reports these results and caveats: Blood from ankylosing spondylitis patients appeared to be characterized by a TCR beta motif made up of 8 or 9 highly homologous amino acid variants. The disease-linked clones were reported to be significantly enriched in matched synovial fluid samples from ankylosing spondylitis patients. Some motif variants were previously reported in synovial fluid and blood of reactive arthritis patients, suggesting common disease-initiation mechanisms. The disease-linked clones had a CD8+ phenotype and were found at relatively low frequencies in peripheral blood.

TCRdb lists the instrument as Illumina HiSeq 2500. TCR beta libraries were prepared by quantitative 5'-RACE with molecular barcodes. Processing in the source paper ran as follows. A new computational method, built on a probabilistic model of VDJ rearrangement, was used to identify disease-linked TCR variants. The raw public data were reprocessed by TCRdb itself: fastp quality trimming at Q25, MiXCR clonotype calling, in-frame beta chains only. For every CDR3 protein sequence, its rows merge into one entry that carries the most common genes and DNA. The V and J calls follow TCRdb's processing rather than the paper's. The sample contains a few hundred thousand distinct CDR3 sequences, 10% of them found a single time. The ten largest clones add up to under 25% of the sample. V trim: 4 bases; J trim: 5 bases; unmatched bases: 8. The CDR3, cysteine through phenylalanine, is 14 amino acids long. The kept DNA is CDR3 alone, 42 bases in frame from the first base. CDR1 is given as SGHRS and CDR2 as YFSETQ, both from the germline V gene.

This clonotype has only a few counts. It has no known antigen specificity. Per-base quality was not reported, and no clone a single base away is much larger than it. The chain uses TRBV5-1 and TRBJ2-5; 7 bases in between match TRBD1. Sequenced sample: blood, either unsorted or a sorted T cell fraction (not recorded which). This clonotype was obtained from a male donor with ankylosing spondylitis or in good health (not recorded which). Read as DNA, the sequence is TGCGCCAGCAGCCCAGGACAGGTGGGCGAGACCCAGTACTTC. Its translation reads: CASSPGQVGETQYF.